This T cell receptor beta chain was captured by sequencing in a study of control samples from healthy donors and cancer patients. Germline CDR1 SEHNR, CDR2 FQNEAQ (reference sequence). The V end lost 5 bases, the J end lost 5 bases, and 15 bases lay between the germline ends. This CDR3 comprises 14 residues. The protocol was immunoSEQ multiplex PCR, while the TCRdb copy is restricted to in-frame clones and leaves out a portion. The repertoire includes some 89,000 clones, about nine tenths of them detected once, and roughly 21% sits in the top ten. The sample consisted of blood. The clonotype comes from a man aged 30 to 45 in good health. The rearrangement uses TRBV7-9 and TRBJ1-2; D might be TRBD1 (6 bases). Written as DNA, the CDR3 is TGTGCCAGCAGCCCGACGGGGGGGGCGTATGGCTACACCTTC. Amino acid sequence: CASSPTGGAYGYTF. Combining the CDR3 with reference TRBV7-9 and TRBJ1-2 gives the whole variable domain DTGVSQNPRHKITKRGQNVTFRCDPISEHNRLYWYRQTLGQGPEFLTYFQNEAQLEKSRLLSDRFSAERPKGSFSTLEIQRTEQGDSAMYLCASSPTGGAYGYTFGSGTRLTVV.